The 29 T cell receptor beta chains given below trace back to one sample, sequenced in a study of blood T cell repertoires in COVID-19. Here immunoSEQ multiplex PCR was the method, and the copy in TCRdb shows in-frame clones only, minus some. The sample holds approximately 290,000 clones, 65% to 85% seen once. Sequences were obtained from peripheral blood. All receptors come from a person aged 65 to 85 with COVID-19, enrolled during active disease.

The rearrangement links TRBV5-1 to TRBJ2-3; D not resolved. V was cut by 0 bases and J by 2 bases, with 10 bases left in between. Germline values: CDR1 SGHRS, CDR2 YFSETQ. The length of the CDR3 is 15 residues. CDR3 residues: CASSLDYPLTDTQYF. The CDR3 coding sequence is TGCGCCAGCAGCTTGGACTATCCGCTCACAGATACGCAGTATTTT.

The chain employs TRBV9 and TRBJ2-1, with 9 bases aligning to TRBD2. Germline CDR1 SGDLS, CDR2 YYNGEE. The CDR3 covers 18 residues. The junction had 13 bases not matched to a gene; V was cut back by 0 bases and J by 6 bases. The CDR3 coding sequence is TGTGCCAGCAGCGTAGGAGTTAGCGGGAGAGGTAAGGGCAATGAGCAGTTCTTC. Translation: CASSVGVSGRGKGNEQFF.

This chain connects TRBV3-1 (or the pseudogene TRBV3-2) to TRBJ1-3, with 9 nucleotides matching TRBD1. V lost 2 bases to trimming and J lost 3 bases; unmatched junction nucleotides: 5. Germline V lookup: CDR1 LGHDT, CDR2 YNNKEL (reference sequence). There are 16 residues in the CDR3. CDR3 sequence: CASSQRTGEHGNTIYF. The CDR3 coding sequence is TGTGCCAGCAGCCAAAGGACAGGGGAACATGGAAACACCATATATTTT.

This chain joins TRBV5-4 and TRBJ2-3; D not resolved. Per germline, CDR1 SGHNT and CDR2 YYREEE (reference sequence). V was trimmed by 0 bases and J by 2 bases, leaving 10 bases between them. This CDR3 has 15 amino acids. For the CDR3, the DNA is TGTGCCAGCAGCTTGGAATCTCGTTACACAGATACGCAGTATTTT. Translating it yields CASSLESRYTDTQYF.

This sequence joins TRBV12-5 and TRBJ2-1; 15 nucleotides line up with TRBD2. CDR1 is LGHNT and CDR2 is FRNRAP in the germline V gene. Trimming cost V 4 bases and J 15 bases; bases outside gene matches: 10. The CDR3 spans 15 residues. The CDR3 DNA follows: TGTGCTAGTGGTTCCGACGGACTAGCGGGAGGGGTGCCGTTCTTC. The encoded protein is CASGSDGLAGGVPFF.

This clone was picked up one time. V usage is TRBV11-1 and J usage is TRBJ2-5, with D possibly matching TRBD2 (5 bases). Trimming stripped 0 bases from V and 5 bases from J, with 7 bases between. The CDR3 covers 13 residues. The V gene's germline CDR1 is SGHAT and CDR2 FQDESV (reference sequence). CDR3 residues: CASSLAPGETQYF. In DNA, the CDR3 is TGTGCCAGCAGCTTAGCTCCGGGGGAGACCCAGTACTTC.

This clone was counted a single time. The V and J genes are TRBV28 and TRBJ2-7; 7 bases are a match to TRBD1. Germline V lookup: CDR1 MDHEN, CDR2 SYDVKM. This CDR3 contains 14 residues. Trimming cost V 5 bases and J 4 bases; bases outside gene matches: 8. The CDR3 sequence is CASSIGTELYEQYF. CDR3 nucleotide sequence: TGTGCCAGCAGTATAGGGACAGAGTTATACGAGCAGTACTTC.

This sequence joins TRBV5-1 and TRBJ2-1; D might be TRBD1 (6 bases). Trimming stripped 5 bases from V and 4 bases from J, with 16 bases between. The CDR3 totals 15 residues. CDR1 is SGHRS and CDR2 is YFSETQ in the germline V gene. In DNA, the CDR3 is TGCGCCAGCAGAAGGGCCGGGACATCATACAATGAGCAGTTCTTC. Translation: CASRRAGTSYNEQFF.

This clone was seen once. The CDR3: CASSLPGRPIFTPPSTDTQYF. The CDR3 DNA follows: TGTGCCAGCAGTTTACCCGGGAGGCCGATCTTTACCCCGCCTAGCACAGATACGCAGTATTTT. This chain connects TRBV28 to TRBJ2-3; TRBD2 agrees at 7 bases. The CDR3 extends over 21 amino acids. Germline assignment: CDR1 MDHEN and CDR2 SYDVKM. The trim removed 2 bases at V and 0 bases at J, leaving 20 bases unmatched.

This chain joins TRBV2 and TRBJ1-6; D may be TRBD1 (6 bases). The germline gives CDR1 SNHLY, CDR2 FYNNEI. Deletions cut 3 bases from V and 7 bases from J, with 13 bases between. The CDR3 is 15 amino acids. The CDR3 sequence: CASSEPGHTNSPLHF. CDR3 bases: TGTGCCAGCAGTGAGCCGGGACACACAAATTCACCCCTCCACTTT.

The sample holds one count of this clone. V is TRBV23-1 and J is TRBJ1-4; D call uncertain. TRBV23-1 counts as an open reading frame of uncertain function. The V end was cut by 2 bases, the J end by 8 bases, with 12 bases between. This CDR3 contains 14 residues. The CDR3 loop reads CASSQRSAGEKLFF. CDR3 nucleotide sequence: TGCGCCAGCAGTCAAAGAAGTGCCGGGGAAAAACTGTTTTTT.

CDR3 in DNA: TGTGCCAGCAGCTTGGGGGGGCGCATTTATGAGCAGTTCTTC. This gives the protein CASSLGGRIYEQFF. The chain couples TRBV5-4 to TRBJ2-1, with D possibly matching TRBD1 (6 bases). The CDR3 has 14 amino acids. With 0 bases removed from V and 8 bases from J, the gap between germline ends came to 12 bases. CDR1 SGHNT and CDR2 YYREEE come from the germline V gene (reference sequence).

The chain couples TRBV5-8 to TRBJ1-3, with TRBD1 as a possible D gene (5 bases). Trimming removed 0 bases at V and 0 bases at J, with 10 bases between. CDR1 is SGHTS and CDR2 is YDEGEE in the germline V gene. This CDR3 contains 16 residues. The CDR3 bases are TGTGCCAGCAGCTTGGCCAGACAGAGCTCTGGAAACACCATATATTTT. It translates to CASSLARQSSGNTIYF.

This chain connects TRBV10-3 to TRBJ2-1; 9 bases are shared with TRBD2. The junction had 11 bases not matched to a gene; V was cut back by 6 bases and J by 5 bases. CDR1 and CDR2 (germline): ENHRY, SYGVKD. This CDR3 region has 16 residues. The CDR3 DNA reads TGTGCCATCAGCGTCCTTAGCGGGGGAACAAACAATGAGCAGTTCTTC. It translates to CAISVLSGGTNNEQFF.

The chain couples TRBV4-1 to TRBJ2-6; no clear D. The V gene's germline CDR1 is MGHRA and CDR2 YSYEKL. Deletions cut 5 bases from V and 0 bases from J, with 8 bases between. CDR3 length: 15 amino acids. The CDR3, as DNA: TGCGCCAGCAGCAATACGGGCTCTGGGGCCAACGTCCTGACTTTC. This sequence encodes CASSNTGSGANVLTF.

The chain uses TRBV15 and TRBJ1-6; D is ambiguous. Germline CDR1 reads LNHNV; CDR2 reads YYDKDF (reference sequence). CDR3 size: 12 residues. Trimming cost V 3 bases and J 7 bases, with 4 bases left between them. Written as DNA, the CDR3 is TGTGCCACCAGCAGTCCAAATTCACCCCTCCACTTT. Its protein product is CATSSPNSPLHF.

CDR3 nucleotide sequence: TGTGCCAGCAGTGCCGCCAGACAGGAGTTAGGCTACACCTTC. It translates to CASSAARQELGYTF. The V call is TRBV28, the J call TRBJ1-2, with D perhaps matching TRBD1 (6 bases). CDR1 and CDR2 (germline): MDHEN, SYDVKM. The V end lost 5 bases, the J end lost 8 bases, and 18 bases lay between the germline ends. The CDR3 totals 14 residues.

The gene calls are TRBV28 and TRBJ2-3; the D gene is possibly TRBD1 (6 bases). V lost 5 bases, J lost 0 bases, and 9 bases lay in between. Germline-derived CDR1 and CDR2 are MDHEN and SYDVKM. This CDR3 has 14 residues. The CDR3 nucleotides read TGTGCCAGCAGTGAGACAGGTAGCACAGATACGCAGTATTTT. This gives the protein CASSETGSTDTQYF.

The gene calls are TRBV7-2 and TRBJ1-6; 8 bases align to TRBD1. Germline V lookup: CDR1 SGHTA, CDR2 FQGNSA. This CDR3 contains 15 residues. The V and J ends lost 5 bases and 9 bases, in that order; junction bases with no gene match: 9. The CDR3 DNA reads as TGTGCCAGCAGCACGCGGACAGGGTGGACTTCACCCCTCCACTTT. As protein: CASSTRTGWTSPLHF.

The genes are TRBV4-3 and TRBJ1-5, with no clear D. This CDR3 spans 17 amino acids. Trimming took off 0 bases at V and 2 bases at J, with 14 bases between the two ends. The V gene's germline CDR1 is LGHNA and CDR2 YSLEER. This chain's CDR3 is CASSQDIERSGNQPQHF. The CDR3 coding sequence is TGCGCCAGCAGCCAAGATATTGAGAGATCTGGCAATCAGCCCCAGCATTTT.

The chain joins TRBV20-1 to TRBJ1-6; D gene ambiguous. This CDR3 is 11 amino acids long. The germline V gene encodes CDR1 DFQATT and CDR2 SNEGSKA (reference sequence). Trimming shortened V by 7 bases and J by 7 bases, and 8 bases separated the two germline ends. The CDR3 region has the DNA TGCAGTGTTGGGCAGAATTCACCCCTCCACTTT. Its translation is CSVGQNSPLHF.

This chain connects TRBV9 to TRBJ1-4; TRBD1 is a possible D gene (5 bases). This CDR3 is 15 amino acids long. Germline V gene sequence: CDR1 SGDLS, CDR2 YYNGEE. The germline V and J ends were trimmed by 0 bases and 7 bases, with 13 bases remaining between them. CDR3 residues: CASSVVGGYGEKLFF. The CDR3 DNA reads TGTGCCAGCAGCGTAGTGGGGGGTTACGGTGAAAAACTGTTTTTT. Supplemented by reference TRBV9 and TRBJ1-4, the full variable domain reads DSGVTQTPKHLITATGQRVTLRCSPRSGDLSVYWYQQSLDQGLQFLIQYYNGEERAKGNILERFSAQQFPDLHSELNLSSLELGDSALYFCASSVVGGYGEKLFFGSGTQLSVL.

The DNA for the CDR3 is TGTGCCACCAGCAGAGGGGCCAGCAAAAACACTGAAGCTTTCTTT. This gives the protein CATSRGASKNTEAFF. This chain joins TRBV15 and TRBJ1-1; D is undetermined. Between the trimmed V and J ends, which lost 1 base and 2 bases, there was a span of 11 bases. The CDR3 totals 15 residues. In germline, CDR1 is LNHNV, CDR2 YYDKDF (reference sequence).

The chain has TRBV6-2 or TRBV6-3 and TRBJ2-7; tentative D call: TRBD2 (6 bases). Trimming cost V 4 bases and J 2 bases, with 12 bases left between them. CDR3 length equals 14 residues. Germline values: CDR1 MNHEY, CDR2 SVGEGT. Here the CDR3 DNA reads TGTGCCAGCAGTTTGGAGGGGCCTACCTACGAGCAGTACTTC. This sequence encodes CASSLEGPTYEQYF.

V gene TRBV19 combines with J gene TRBJ1-5; 9 bases match TRBD1. This CDR3 has 15 amino acids. With V trimmed by 4 bases and J by 2 bases, 3 bases remained unmatched. Germline lookup yields CDR1 LNHDA and CDR2 SQIVND (reference sequence). The CDR3 loop is CASSTRQGGNQPQHF. The CDR3 coding sequence is TGTGCCAGTAGTACGAGACAGGGGGGCAATCAGCCCCAGCATTTT.

The chain employs TRBV4-1 and TRBJ2-1; TRBD2 agrees at 13 bases. Germline CDR1 MGHRA, CDR2 YSYEKL. CDR3 length: 15 amino acids. V gave up 4 bases and J gave up 13 bases; unmatched junction bases: 10. For the CDR3, the DNA is TGCGCCAGCAGCCCGGCACTAGCGGGAGGGCCTAATCAGTTCTTC. This gives the protein CASSPALAGGPNQFF.

This chain uses TRBV27 with TRBJ2-7, with D perhaps matching TRBD2 (7 bases). Germline assignment: CDR1 MNHEY and CDR2 SMNVEV (reference sequence). Trimming cost V 2 bases and J 7 bases, with 12 bases left between them. This CDR3 contains 13 residues. DNA of the CDR3: TGTGCCAGCAGTTTAGGGGGGGCCGAAGAGCAGTACTTC. Its protein is CASSLGGAEEQYF.

This chain uses TRBV29-1 with TRBJ1-5; D remains unclear. Trimming shortened V by 2 bases and J by 6 bases, and 8 bases separated the two germline ends. CDR1 and CDR2 (germline): SQVTM, ANQGSEA. The CDR3 is 12 amino acids. The CDR3 region is CSVETVIQPQHF. The DNA for the CDR3 is TGCAGCGTTGAAACGGTAATTCAGCCCCAGCATTTT. The whole variable domain, filled in from reference TRBV29-1 and TRBJ1-5, reads SAVISQKPSRDICQRGTSLTIQCQVDSQVTMMFWYRQQPGQSLTLIATANQGSEATYESGFVIDKFPISRPNLTFSTLTVSNMSPEDSSIYLCSVETVIQPQHFGDGTRLSIL.

The chain carries TRBV6-7 and TRBJ2-2, with 9 positions matching TRBD1. TRBV6-7 is an ORF; its function is uncertain. This CDR3 has 15 residues. The ends lost 6 bases at V and 5 bases at J; junction bases unmatched: 7. CDR3 residues: CASSYRGRTTGELFF. The CDR3 region has the DNA TGTGCCAGCAGCTACAGGGGGCGCACGACCGGGGAGCTGTTTTTT.